What follows describes a single TCR beta chain. This sample was included in a study of TIL therapy for anti-PD-1-resistant metastatic lung cancer. The time point denotes: pre-treatment sample, taken before nivolumab and TIL therapy. Sequencing used immunoSEQ v3. Produced via immunoSEQ multiplex PCR; TCRdb's table is partial and in-frame only. The table lists tens of thousands of clones, under 75% of them singletons, with about 6.3% in the top ten. The clonotype originates from a person between 30 and 80 years old with non-small cell lung cancer. This sample comprised blood, obtained at baseline.

This chain's CDR3 is CASSIGSQPQHF. Here the CDR3 DNA reads TGTGCCAGTAGTATAGGGAGTCAGCCCCAGCATTTT. V usage is TRBV19 and J usage is TRBJ1-5; D is ambiguous. This CDR3 spans 12 amino acids. Germline V gene data show CDR1 as LNHDA and CDR2 as SQIVND (reference sequence). V lost 1 base to trimming and J lost 6 bases, with 4 bases between them.